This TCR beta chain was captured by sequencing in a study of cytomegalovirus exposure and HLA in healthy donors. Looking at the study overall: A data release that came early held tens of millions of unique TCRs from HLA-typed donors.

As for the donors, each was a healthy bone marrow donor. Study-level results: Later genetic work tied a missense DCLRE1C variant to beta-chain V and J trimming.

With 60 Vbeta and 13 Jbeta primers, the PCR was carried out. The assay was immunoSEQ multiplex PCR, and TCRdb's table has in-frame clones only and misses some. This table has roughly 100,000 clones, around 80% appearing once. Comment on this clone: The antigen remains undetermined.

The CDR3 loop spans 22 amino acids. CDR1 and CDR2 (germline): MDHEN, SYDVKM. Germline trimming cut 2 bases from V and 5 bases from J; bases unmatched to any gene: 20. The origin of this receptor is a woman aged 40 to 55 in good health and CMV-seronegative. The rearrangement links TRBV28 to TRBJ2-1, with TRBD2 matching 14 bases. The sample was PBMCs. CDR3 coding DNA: TGTGCCAGCAGTTTAACGGGGACAGAGACTAGCGGGGGGGCTGAGAGGGACAATGAGCAGTTCTTC. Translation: CASSLTGTETSGGAERDNEQFF. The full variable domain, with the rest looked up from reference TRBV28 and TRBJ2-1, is DVKVTQSSRYLVKRTGEKVFLECVQDMDHENMFWYRQDPGLGLRLIYFSYDVKMKEKGDIPEGYSVSREKKERFSLILESASTNQTSMYLCASSLTGTETSGGAERDNEQFFGPGTRLTVL.